The 18 T cell receptor beta chains below all came from one sample that was sequenced in a study of blood T cell repertoires in COVID-19. The table came from immunoSEQ multiplex PCR; TCRdb's copy has only in-frame clones and leaves some out. The table includes some 120,000 clones, 70% to 80% detected once. The sample consisted of peripheral blood. Receptor source: a human donor in a cohort sampled during active COVID-19.

This sequence joins TRBV2 and TRBJ2-5; possible D gene TRBD1, 5 bases. Germline V gene lookup returns CDR1 SNHLY and CDR2 FYNNEI. Trimming pared 6 bases from V and 5 bases from J, leaving 7 bases between. The CDR3 has 11 amino acids. This CDR3 is CASSSGETQYF. The CDR3 region has the DNA TGTGCCAGCAGCTCAGGGGAGACCCAGTACTTC.

This clone was detected only a few times. The chain carries TRBV28 and TRBJ1-1; no clear D. Germline V gene lookup returns CDR1 MDHEN and CDR2 SYDVKM. V shed 1 base and J shed 2 bases, with 11 bases lying between them. The CDR3 covers 15 residues. In DNA, the CDR3 is TGTGCCAGCAGTTTATTTGAGGGAGGCAACACTGAAGCTTTCTTT. Residues: CASSLFEGGNTEAFF. Complete variable domain (other parts from reference TRBV28 and TRBJ1-1): DVKVTQSSRYLVKRTGEKVFLECVQDMDHENMFWYRQDPGLGLRLIYFSYDVKMKEKGDIPEGYSVSREKKERFSLILESASTNQTSMYLCASSLFEGGNTEAFFGQGTRLTVV.

The chain has TRBV7-2 and TRBJ2-1; 8 nucleotides line up with TRBD2. The CDR3 spans 16 residues. CDR1 SGHTA and CDR2 FQGNSA come from the germline V gene. The trim removed 0 bases at V and 5 bases at J, leaving 6 bases unmatched. The CDR3 DNA reads as TGTGCCAGCAGCTTAGCGCTAGCGGGTACGAACAATGAGCAGTTCTTC. Protein sequence: CASSLALAGTNNEQFF.

The V call is TRBV7-2, the J call TRBJ2-1, with 9 bases lining up with TRBD2. CDR1 and CDR2 (germline): SGHTA, FQGNSA. The length of the CDR3 is 14 residues. With V trimmed by 7 bases and J by 3 bases, 4 bases remained unmatched. DNA for the CDR3: TGTGCCAGCACAGGACTAGCGAACTACAATGAGCAGTTCTTC. Translated: CASTGLANYNEQFF.

The chain combines TRBV29-1 with TRBJ2-7; TRBD1 matches 9 bases. V lost 6 bases and J lost 3; bases outside the gene matches: 6. The CDR3 is 13 residues long. Looked up from germline, CDR1 is SQVTM and CDR2 is ANQGSEA. In DNA, the CDR3 is TGCAGCGTCACGGGACAGGGTTTCTACGAGCAGTACTTC. Encoded protein: CSVTGQGFYEQYF.

This sequence joins TRBV5-6 and TRBJ2-6; 7 bases match TRBD1. The ends lost 4 bases at V and 4 bases at J; junction bases unmatched: 8. The germline CDR1 and CDR2 sequences are SGHDT and YYEEEE. The CDR3 runs 16 residues. The CDR3 DNA reads as TGTGCCAGCAGCCGACAGGGAAGGGACGGGGCCAACGTCCTGACTTTC. Its translation: CASSRQGRDGANVLTF.

V is TRBV6-6 and J is TRBJ1-5; D call uncertain. The CDR3 extends over 16 amino acids. Trimming removed 5 bases from V and 5 bases from J, with 19 bases in between. Germline CDR1 and CDR2: MNHNY and SVGAGI (reference sequence). The chain's CDR3 is CASSPSQGAGYQPQHF. DNA of the CDR3: TGTGCCAGCAGTCCTTCGCAAGGCGCGGGCTATCAGCCCCAGCATTTT.

This clone has at least ten counts. Other DNA sequences within the sample encode an identical CDR3. This chain joins TRBV7-8 and TRBJ2-2; 11 nucleotides align to TRBD1. The V and J ends lost 5 bases and 5 bases, in that order; junction bases with no gene match: 4. Germline loops: CDR1 SGHVS, CDR2 FQNEAQ. CDR3 length: 15 residues. CDR3 DNA: TGTGCCAGCAGCCCAGGGACAGGGGGAACCGGGGAGCTGTTTTTT. Translating gives CASSPGTGGTGELFF.

V usage is TRBV2 and J usage is TRBJ1-5, with a tentative D call TRBD1 (5 bases). CDR3 length equals 14 residues. Per germline, CDR1 SNHLY and CDR2 FYNNEI. Trimming left V 3 bases short and J 3 bases short, with 9 bases between. CDR3 in amino acids: CASSDRALNQPQHF. CDR3 nucleotide sequence: TGTGCCAGCAGTGACAGGGCTCTCAATCAGCCCCAGCATTTT.

This clone has a single count. This chain joins TRBV11-2 and TRBJ2-3, with 10 bases aligning to TRBD2. Germline loops: CDR1 SGHAT, CDR2 FQNNGV. Losses at the gene ends were 5 bases for V and 7 bases for J; bases not matched to a gene: 15. This CDR3 is 17 amino acids long. The CDR3 reads CASSAGSGGAAFYTQYF. Written as DNA, the CDR3 is TGTGCCAGCAGCGCAGGGAGCGGGGGGGCCGCGTTCTATACGCAGTATTTT.

The gene calls are TRBV11-3 and TRBJ2-5; TRBD1 aligns across 11 bases. The trim removed 4 bases at V and 4 bases at J, leaving 8 bases unmatched. Germline V CDR1 and CDR2: SGHNT, YENEEA. The CDR3 contains 16 residues. Written as DNA, the CDR3 is TGTGCCAGCAGCTCAACCAGGACAGGGGGCCGAGAGACCCAGTACTTC. Translating gives CASSSTRTGGRETQYF.

The chain links TRBV5-1 to TRBJ2-3; 9 nucleotides align to TRBD2. V lost 2 bases and J lost 5; bases outside the gene matches: 9. The germline CDR1 and CDR2 sequences are SGHRS and YFSETQ. The CDR3 contains 16 residues. CDR3 region: CASSFPLAGAGDTQYF. The CDR3 nucleotides read TGCGCCAGCAGCTTTCCACTAGCGGGTGCGGGAGATACGCAGTATTTT. Supplemented by reference TRBV5-1 and TRBJ2-3, the full variable domain reads KAGVTQTPRYLIKTRGQQVTLSCSPISGHRSVSWYQQTPGQGLQFLFEYFSETQRNKGNFPGRFSGRQFSNSRSEMNVSTLELGDSALYLCASSFPLAGAGDTQYFGPGTRLTVL.

The chain joins TRBV18 to TRBJ2-3; 15 bases align to TRBD2. In germline, CDR1 is KGHSH, CDR2 LQKENI. The CDR3 extends over 17 amino acids. J was trimmed by 4 bases and V by 2 bases; bases with no gene match: 4. CDR3 amino acids: CASSPEGLAGGSDTQYF. For the CDR3, the DNA is TGTGCCAGCTCACCAGAGGGACTAGCGGGAGGCTCAGATACGCAGTATTTT.

V is TRBV15 and J is TRBJ2-1; 7 bases align to TRBD2. V lost 0 bases to trimming and J lost 6 bases; unmatched junction nucleotides: 8. Per the germline V gene, CDR1 is LNHNV and CDR2 is YYDKDF (reference sequence). CDR3 length: 16 residues. CDR3 DNA: TGTGCCACCAGCAGAGATTTGCGGGAGAGAAGCAATGAGCAGTTCTTC. This translates into CATSRDLRERSNEQFF.

The rearrangement uses TRBV4-3 and TRBJ2-3, with TRBD2 matching over 11 bases. With V trimmed by 2 bases and J by 0 bases, 4 bases remained unmatched. This CDR3 contains 17 residues. Germline V gene sequence: CDR1 LGHNA, CDR2 YSLEER. The CDR3 DNA reads TGCGCCAGCAGCCAACTGACTAGCGGGGCTAGCACAGATACGCAGTATTTT. Amino acid sequence: CASSQLTSGASTDTQYF.

V usage is TRBV7-2 and J usage is TRBJ2-7; D ambiguous. The germline V gene encodes CDR1 SGHTA and CDR2 FQGNSA. The CDR3 has 16 amino acids. V lost 1 base and J 0 bases, leaving 13 bases between the germline ends. In nucleotides, the CDR3 is TGTGCCAGCAGCTTAGGCTACCGAGCCACCTCCTACGAGCAGTACTTC. It yields the protein CASSLGYRATSYEQYF. The full variable domain, with the rest looked up from reference TRBV7-2 and TRBJ2-7, is GAGVSQSPSNKVTEKGKDVELRCDPISGHTALYWYRQSLGQGLEFLIYFQGNSAPDKSGLPSDRFSAERTGGSVSTLTIQRTQQEDSAVYLCASSLGYRATSYEQYFGPGTRLTVT.

The chain couples TRBV7-2 to TRBJ2-5; 10 nucleotides line up with TRBD2. V was clipped by 8 bases and J by 2 bases; unmatched bases: 8. This CDR3 is built from 15 residues. Germline loops: CDR1 SGHTA, CDR2 FQGNSA. CDR3 coding DNA: TGTGCCAGCGGGCCGGGACTAGCGCGTCAAGAGACCCAGTACTTC. Residues: CASGPGLARQETQYF. Full variable domain (rest looked up from reference TRBV7-2 and TRBJ2-5): GAGVSQSPSNKVTEKGKDVELRCDPISGHTALYWYRQSLGQGLEFLIYFQGNSAPDKSGLPSDRFSAERTGGSVSTLTIQRTQQEDSAVYLCASGPGLARQETQYFGPGTRLLVL.

This sequence joins TRBV18 and TRBJ2-1; weak D call: TRBD1 (5 bases). The CDR3 totals 16 residues. V was pared by 3 bases and J by 5 bases, with 17 bases between. Germline CDR1 reads KGHSH; CDR2 reads LQKENI. CDR3 coding DNA: TGTGCCAGCTCACCGTTTGCGATAGGGGCGAACAATGAGCAGTTCTTC. As protein: CASSPFAIGANNEQFF.